This record covers a single T cell receptor beta chain. Trimming removed 6 bases from V and 14 bases from J, with 20 bases in between. Germline V gene lookup returns CDR1 MNHEY and CDR2 SMNVEV (reference sequence). The length of the CDR3 is 14 residues. With random hexamers, reverse transcription was performed on about 0.5 to 1 ug of RNA. Amplification of TCR beta CDR3 was carried out by immunoSEQ multiplex PCR, which covered 54 Vbeta and 13 Jbeta segments. TCRdb analysed the immunoSEQ multiplex PCR reads with MiXCR anew, one entry per CDR3 protein. The profile covers hundreds of thousands of distinct CDR3 sequences, with more than 80% appearing a single time and under 0.15% taken by the ten largest. TCR beta sequences were obtained from blood CD8+ and CD4+ T cells. Multiple sclerosis controls were treatment-naive patients with stable or active relapsing-remitting disease. Negative isolation was applied to CD8+ and CD4+ T cells, and FACS enrichment was applied to TEMRA cells.

This sample was included in a study of CD8 T cells in Susac syndrome. The TCR was taken from a human donor with multiple sclerosis. The chain recombines TRBV27 with TRBJ1-6, with unresolved D. Sequencing input: CD8+ T cells from PBMCs. CDR3 sequence (DNA): TGTGCCAGCAGACCGTTATTGCGGGCGCAGGCCCTCCACTTT. This gives the protein CASRPLLRAQALHF.